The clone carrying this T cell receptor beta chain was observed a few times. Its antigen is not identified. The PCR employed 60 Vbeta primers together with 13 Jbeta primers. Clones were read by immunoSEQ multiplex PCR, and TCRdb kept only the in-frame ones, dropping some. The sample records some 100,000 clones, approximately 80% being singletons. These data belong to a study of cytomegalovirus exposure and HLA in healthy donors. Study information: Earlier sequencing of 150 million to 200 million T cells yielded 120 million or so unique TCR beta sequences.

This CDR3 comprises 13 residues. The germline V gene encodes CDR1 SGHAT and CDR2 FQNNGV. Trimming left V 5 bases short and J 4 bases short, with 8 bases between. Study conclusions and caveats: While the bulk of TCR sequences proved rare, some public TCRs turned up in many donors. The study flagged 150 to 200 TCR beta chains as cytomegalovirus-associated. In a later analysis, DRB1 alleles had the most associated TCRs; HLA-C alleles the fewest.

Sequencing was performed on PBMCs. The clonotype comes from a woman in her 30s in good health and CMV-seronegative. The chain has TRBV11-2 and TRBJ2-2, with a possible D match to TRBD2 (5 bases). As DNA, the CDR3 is TGTGCCAGCAGCATCGGGGTCACCGGGGAGCTGTTTTTT. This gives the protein CASSIGVTGELFF. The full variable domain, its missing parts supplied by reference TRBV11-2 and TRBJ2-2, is EAGVAQSPRYKIIEKRQSVAFWCNPISGHATLYWYQQILGQGPKLLIQFQNNGVVDDSQLPKDRFSAERLKGVDSTLKIQPAKLEDSAVYLCASSIGVTGELFFGEGSRLTVL.